One sample yielded the 23 T cell receptor beta chains listed below, sequenced in a study of radiotherapy plus CTLA-4 blockade in lung cancer. The table came from immunoSEQ multiplex PCR; TCRdb's copy has only in-frame clones and leaves some out. Among roughly 53,000 clones listed, around 80% were seen once. Sequences were derived from peripheral blood, sampled from a patient treated with radiotherapy plus ipilimumab. These receptors were taken from a human donor with non-small cell lung cancer who had a partial response to radiotherapy plus ipilimumab.

For the CDR3, the DNA is TGCGCCAGCAGCCTCGGGACAGGGTTCTACGAGCAGTACTTC. Translated, it gives CASSLGTGFYEQYF. This chain joins TRBV4-1 and TRBJ2-7, with 9 bases aligning to TRBD1. Germline-derived CDR1 and CDR2 are MGHRA and YSYEKL. The length of the CDR3 is 14 residues. The junction had 4 bases not matched to a gene; V was cut back by 4 bases and J by 3 bases.

This clone has just one count. CDR3 in DNA: TGTGCCAGCAGCTTGGGGGCTAAACAGGGGATTAGCACAGATACGCAGTATTTT. Its protein is CASSLGAKQGISTDTQYF. The V and J genes are TRBV7-6 and TRBJ2-3, with 7 bases lining up with TRBD1. This CDR3 has 18 amino acids. CDR1 is SGHVS, CDR2 FNYEAQ, per germline. J lost 0 bases, V lost 3 bases, and 12 bases had no gene match.

This rearrangement joins TRBV7-2 to TRBJ2-5; a weak D match, TRBD1 (5 bases). The length of the CDR3 is 15 residues. V lost 2 bases and J 4 bases, leaving 14 bases between the germline ends. Germline V gene sequence: CDR1 SGHTA, CDR2 FQGNSA. Written as DNA, the CDR3 is TGTGCCAGCAGCTTAAGGCCAGGGTGGGGAGAGACCCAGTACTTC. Its translation: CASSLRPGWGETQYF.

The chain combines TRBV5-1 with TRBJ2-7; 7 bases map to TRBD2. The ends lost 0 bases at V and 2 bases at J; junction bases unmatched: 5. Germline assignment: CDR1 SGHRS and CDR2 YFSETQ. CDR3 length equals 15 residues. This CDR3 is CASSLASGAAYEQYF. CDR3 DNA sequence: TGCGCCAGCAGCTTGGCCAGCGGGGCCGCCTACGAGCAGTACTTC. The entire variable domain, with the rest obtained from reference TRBV5-1 and TRBJ2-7, is as follows: KAGVTQTPRYLIKTRGQQVTLSCSPISGHRSVSWYQQTPGQGLQFLFEYFSETQRNKGNFPGRFSGRQFSNSRSEMNVSTLELGDSALYLCASSLASGAAYEQYFGPGTRLTVT.

V is TRBV19 and J is TRBJ1-1, with no clear D. The CDR3 covers 14 residues. Germline values: CDR1 LNHDA, CDR2 SQIVND (reference sequence). Between the trimmed V and J ends, which lost 6 bases and 0 bases, there was a span of 11 bases. CDR3 sequence reads: CASSVDTVNTEAFF. In DNA form, the CDR3 reads TGTGCCAGTAGCGTCGATACAGTGAACACTGAAGCTTTCTTT. The full variable domain, with the rest looked up from reference TRBV19 and TRBJ1-1, is DGGITQSPKYLFRKEGQNVTLSCEQNLNHDAMYWYRQDPGQGLRLIYYSQIVNDFQKGDIAEGYSVSREKKESFPLTVTSAQKNPTAFYLCASSVDTVNTEAFFGQGTRLTVV.

Written as DNA, the CDR3 is TGTGCCAGTAGCGACAGCCTTAACACTGAAGCTTTCTTT. It specifies CASSDSLNTEAFF. The chain links TRBV19 to TRBJ1-1; D might be TRBD1 (5 bases). Germline CDR1 LNHDA, CDR2 SQIVND (reference sequence). This CDR3 comprises 13 residues. V lost 6 bases to trimming and J lost 2 bases, with 10 bases between them.

The chain has TRBV27 and TRBJ2-7, with 7 bases aligning to TRBD1. The CDR3 has 14 amino acids. CDR1 is MNHEY and CDR2 is SMNVEV in the germline V gene (reference sequence). Trimming removed 3 bases from V and 0 bases from J; junction bases left unmatched: 2. The DNA for the CDR3 is TGTGCCAGCAGTTTGACAGGGAACTCCTACGAGCAGTACTTC. This encodes CASSLTGNSYEQYF.

The gene calls are TRBV12-5 and TRBJ1-5; 8 bases are shared with TRBD1. The trim removed 0 bases at V and 2 bases at J, leaving 6 bases unmatched. This CDR3 is 17 amino acids long. The V gene's germline CDR1 is LGHNT and CDR2 FRNRAP. In DNA form, the CDR3 reads TGTGCTAGTGGTTTGGTACAGGGGGGATTTGGCAATCAGCCCCAGCATTTT. It codes for CASGLVQGGFGNQPQHF.

The rearrangement joins TRBV4-1 to TRBJ1-2; D gene ambiguous. From germline, CDR1 is MGHRA and CDR2 YSYEKL. V was cut by 0 bases and J by 1 base, with 3 bases left in between. The CDR3 consists of 13 residues. The CDR3 sequence: CASSQDGNYGYTF. The CDR3 DNA sequence: TGCGCCAGCAGCCAAGACGGTAACTATGGCTACACCTTC.

J is TRBJ2-1 and V is TRBV6-5; tentative D call: TRBD2 (6 bases). The V gene's germline CDR1 is MNHEY and CDR2 SVGAGI. CDR3 length equals 13 residues. V lost 4 bases and J 6 bases, leaving 10 bases between the germline ends. For the CDR3, the DNA is TGTGCCAGCAGTTTAGACGGGGGCAATGAGCAGTTCTTC. The encoded protein is CASSLDGGNEQFF.

In its sample, this clone was seen a few times. The rearrangement uses TRBV6-1 and TRBJ2-2, with D maybe TRBD2 (5 bases). The CDR3 loop spans 15 amino acids. Germline-derived CDR1 and CDR2 are MNHNS and SASEGT. V was trimmed by 4 bases and J by 6 bases, leaving 15 bases between them. The CDR3 loop reads CASSGVRVHSGELFF. CDR3 in DNA: TGTGCCAGCAGTGGGGTGAGGGTCCATTCCGGGGAGCTGTTTTTT.

The V and J genes are TRBV2 and TRBJ1-2, with 12 positions matching TRBD1. Unmatched junction bases numbered 3, after V lost 5 bases and J lost 5 bases. The CDR3 contains 14 residues. Germline lookup yields CDR1 SNHLY and CDR2 FYNNEI. The CDR3 bases are TGTGCCAGCAGTCGGGACAGGGGGCCTTATGGCTACACCTTC. As protein: CASSRDRGPYGYTF.

This clone was seen more than once but under ten times. The chain couples TRBV7-9 to TRBJ1-6; no reliable D call. CDR1 is SEHNR and CDR2 is FQNEAQ in the germline V gene (reference sequence). This CDR3 region has 15 residues. Trimming pared 3 bases from V and 5 bases from J, leaving 11 bases between. The CDR3 DNA reads as TGTGCCAGCAGCTTGAGCGAAGCAGATAATTCACCCCTCCACTTT. This gives the protein CASSLSEADNSPLHF. The complete variable domain, with remaining parts taken from reference TRBV7-9 and TRBJ1-6, reads DTGVSQNPRHKITKRGQNVTFRCDPISEHNRLYWYRQTLGQGPEFLTYFQNEAQLEKSRLLSDRFSAERPKGSFSTLEIQRTEQGDSAMYLCASSLSEADNSPLHFGNGTRLTVT.

This chain joins TRBV4-3 and TRBJ2-2; 10 nucleotides align to TRBD1. Germline V gives CDR1 LGHNA, CDR2 YSLEER. V dropped 3 bases and J dropped 4; count of bases not matched to a gene: 5. This CDR3 spans 16 amino acids. The CDR3 sequence: CASSQATGGATGELFF. The CDR3 DNA reads as TGCGCCAGCAGCCAGGCGACAGGGGGCGCCACCGGGGAGCTGTTTTTT.

This clone was seen just once. The J gene is TRBJ2-2, the V gene TRBV10-1; weak D call: TRBD2 (6 bases). Looked up from germline, CDR1 is WNHNN and CDR2 is SYGVQD (reference sequence). This CDR3 is built from 15 residues. Trimming removed 2 bases at V and 7 bases at J, with 14 bases between. The DNA of the CDR3 is TGCGCCAGCAGTGAGAGGTTGGGGGGTCGCGGGGAGCTGTTTTTT. As protein: CASSERLGGRGELFF.

The V call is TRBV29-1, the J call TRBJ1-5, with D uncertain. V was clipped by 4 bases and J by 0 bases, with 4 bases between them. Germline V gene sequence: CDR1 SQVTM, CDR2 ANQGSEA. The CDR3 has 12 amino acids. The CDR3 nucleotides are TGCAGCGTTGCCAATAGCAATCAGCCCCAGCATTTT. Protein: CSVANSNQPQHF.

The chain couples TRBV14 to TRBJ2-7; 10 nucleotides agree with TRBD2. The CDR3 spans 14 residues. The J segment lost 6 bases and the V segment lost 5 bases, leaving 7 bases of the junction unmatched. From germline, CDR1 is SGHDN and CDR2 FVKESK. CDR3 in amino acids: CASSIAGGRIEQYF. As DNA, the CDR3 is TGTGCCAGCAGCATAGCGGGGGGACGGATCGAGCAGTACTTC.

This clone occurred a few times. The rearrangement joins TRBV6-1 to TRBJ1-1; D is possibly TRBD1 (6 bases). V was trimmed by 6 bases and J by 4 bases, leaving 9 bases between them. From germline, CDR1 is MNHNS and CDR2 SASEGT. The CDR3 length is 12 residues. The CDR3 DNA reads as TGTGCCAGCAGAGCAGGGGTCACTGAAGCTTTCTTT. This translates into CASRAGVTEAFF.

This chain joins TRBV28 and TRBJ1-5; TRBD1 matches at 9 bases. The length of the CDR3 is 15 residues. J was trimmed by 5 bases and V by 2 bases; bases with no gene match: 4. Germline CDR1 reads MDHEN; CDR2 reads SYDVKM. In DNA form, the CDR3 reads TGTGCCAGCAGTTTAGGGGACAGGGAGGATCAGCCCCAGCATTTT. It specifies CASSLGDREDQPQHF.

The chain uses TRBV19 and TRBJ1-4; D unclear. The CDR3 spans 13 residues. V lost 8 bases and J 1 base, leaving 8 bases between the germline ends. CDR1 and CDR2 from the germline V gene are LNHDA and SQIVND (reference sequence). The DNA of the CDR3 is TGTGCCAGTTCTACAGTAACTAATGAAAAACTGTTTTTT. It specifies CASSTVTNEKLFF.

The rearrangement links TRBV11-2 to TRBJ2-1; perhaps TRBD1 as D (7 bases). CDR3 length: 14 residues. Germline CDR1 SGHAT, CDR2 FQNNGV. Trimming removed 3 bases from V and 6 bases from J, with 12 bases in between. The CDR3 protein is CASSFWQGGNEQFF. CDR3 sequence (DNA): TGTGCCAGCAGCTTCTGGCAGGGGGGCAATGAGCAGTTCTTC. The full variable domain, its missing parts supplied by reference TRBV11-2 and TRBJ2-1, is EAGVAQSPRYKIIEKRQSVAFWCNPISGHATLYWYQQILGQGPKLLIQFQNNGVVDDSQLPKDRFSAERLKGVDSTLKIQPAKLEDSAVYLCASSFWQGGNEQFFGPGTRLTVL.

This clone has a handful of counts. V and J are TRBV7-9 and TRBJ2-2; no definite D call. The CDR3 is made up of 14 amino acids. Germline CDR1 is SEHNR and CDR2 is FQNEAQ (reference sequence). The ends were cut back, 2 bases at V and 4 bases at J, with 8 bases in the middle. For the CDR3, the DNA is TGTGCCAGCAGCTTAACATTTGGCACCGGGGAGCTGTTTTTT. This codes for CASSLTFGTGELFF.

This chain joins TRBV5-1 and TRBJ1-1; weak D call: TRBD1 (5 bases). V was cut by 3 bases and J by 4 bases, with 16 bases left in between. Germline lookup yields CDR1 SGHRS and CDR2 YFSETQ. CDR3 length: 15 residues. The CDR3 DNA is TGCGCCAGCAGCTCCTTCGGAACCCAGGGCACTGAAGCTTTCTTT. This encodes CASSSFGTQGTEAFF.